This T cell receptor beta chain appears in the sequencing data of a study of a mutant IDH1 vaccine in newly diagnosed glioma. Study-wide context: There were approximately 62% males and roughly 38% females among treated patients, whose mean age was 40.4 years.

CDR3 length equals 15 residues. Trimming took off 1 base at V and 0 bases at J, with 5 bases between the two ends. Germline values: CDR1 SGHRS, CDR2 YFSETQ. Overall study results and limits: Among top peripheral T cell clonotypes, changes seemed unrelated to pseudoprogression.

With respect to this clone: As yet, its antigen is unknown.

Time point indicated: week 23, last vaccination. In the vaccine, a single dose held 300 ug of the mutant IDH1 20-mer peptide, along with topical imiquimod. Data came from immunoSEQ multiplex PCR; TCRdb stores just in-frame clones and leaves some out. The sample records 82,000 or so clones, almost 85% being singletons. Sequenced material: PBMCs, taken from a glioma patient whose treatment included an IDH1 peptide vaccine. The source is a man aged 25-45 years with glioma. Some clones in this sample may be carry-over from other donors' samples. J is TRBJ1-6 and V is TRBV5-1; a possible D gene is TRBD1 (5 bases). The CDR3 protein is CASSLQGSYNSPLHF. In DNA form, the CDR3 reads TGCGCCAGCAGCTTGCAGGGCTCCTATAATTCACCCCTCCACTTT.